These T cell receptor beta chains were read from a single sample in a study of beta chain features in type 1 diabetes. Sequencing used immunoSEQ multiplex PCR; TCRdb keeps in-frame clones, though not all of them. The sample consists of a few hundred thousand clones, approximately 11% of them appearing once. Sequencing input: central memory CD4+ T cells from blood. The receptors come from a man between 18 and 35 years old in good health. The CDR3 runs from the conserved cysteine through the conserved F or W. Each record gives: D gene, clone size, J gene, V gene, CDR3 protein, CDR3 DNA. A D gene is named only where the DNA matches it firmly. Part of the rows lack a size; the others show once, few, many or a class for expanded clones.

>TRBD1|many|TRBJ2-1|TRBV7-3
CASSLNRGEQFF
TGTGCCAGCAGCTTAAACAGGGGTGAGCAGTTCTTC
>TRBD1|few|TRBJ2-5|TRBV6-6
CASRGQGRETQYF
TGTGCCAGCCGAGGACAGGGGAGAGAGACCCAGTACTTC
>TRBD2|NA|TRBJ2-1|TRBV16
CASRASGAYNEQFF
TGTGCCAGCCGCGCTAGCGGGGCCTACAATGAGCAGTTCTTC
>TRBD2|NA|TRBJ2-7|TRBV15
CATQILAGGGEQYF
TGTGCCACCCAAATACTAGCGGGAGGAGGCGAGCAGTACTTC
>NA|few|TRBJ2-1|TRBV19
CASSQNYDEQFF
TGTGCCAGTAGCCAAAACTACGATGAGCAGTTCTTC
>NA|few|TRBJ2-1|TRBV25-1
CASSESPAGDYNEQFF
TGTGCCAGCAGTGAATCCCCGGCGGGCGACTACAATGAGCAGTTCTTC
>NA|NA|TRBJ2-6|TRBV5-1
CASSLTTPGANVLTF
TGCGCCAGCAGCTTGACTACTCCCGGGGCCAACGTCCTGACTTTC
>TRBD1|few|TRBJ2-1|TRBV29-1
CSVRPHQGADEQFF
TGCAGCGTTCGCCCTCATCAGGGGGCTGATGAGCAGTTCTTC
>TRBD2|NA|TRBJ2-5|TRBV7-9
CASSSLAGEETQYF
TGTGCCAGCAGCTCTCTAGCGGGAGAAGAGACCCAGTACTTC
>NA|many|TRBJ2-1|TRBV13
CASSLLLAEEQFF
TGTGCCAGCAGCTTACTCCTAGCCGAGGAGCAGTTCTTC
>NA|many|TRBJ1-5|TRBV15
CATSRLNQPQHF
TGTGCCACCAGCAGGCTCAATCAGCCCCAGCATTTT
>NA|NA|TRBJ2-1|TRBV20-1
CSANGYNEQFF
TGCAGTGCTAATGGGTACAATGAGCAGTTCTTC
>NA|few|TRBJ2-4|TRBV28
CASDKWNIQYF
TGTGCCAGTGACAAGTGGAACATTCAGTACTTC
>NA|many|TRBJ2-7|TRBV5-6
CASSLVLLGEQYF
TGTGCCAGCAGCTTGGTTCTTCTTGGGGAGCAGTACTTC
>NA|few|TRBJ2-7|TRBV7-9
CASTIGPDMEQYF
TGTGCCAGCACGATAGGTCCCGATATGGAGCAGTACTTC
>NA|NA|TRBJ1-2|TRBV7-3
CASSPTGLDGYTF
TGTGCCAGCAGCCCCACAGGGTTGGATGGCTACACCTTC
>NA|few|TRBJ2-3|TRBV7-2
CASSPPGAVGTDTQYF
TGTGCCAGCAGCCCCCCGGGGGCAGTGGGCACAGATACGCAGTATTTT
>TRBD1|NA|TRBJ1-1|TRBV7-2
CASSLDRGNTEAFF
TGTGCCAGCAGCTTAGACAGGGGGAACACTGAAGCTTTCTTT
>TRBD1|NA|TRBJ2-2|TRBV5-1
CASRAGTGVTGELFF
TGCGCCAGCAGAGCCGGGACAGGGGTCACCGGGGAGCTGTTTTTT
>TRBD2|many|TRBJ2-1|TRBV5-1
CASSLSGNYNEQFF
TGCGCCAGCAGCTTGAGCGGGAACTACAATGAGCAGTTCTTC
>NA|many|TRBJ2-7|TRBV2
CASTITEVSYEQYF
TGTGCCAGCACAATCACGGAGGTTTCCTACGAGCAGTACTTC
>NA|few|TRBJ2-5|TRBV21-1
CASIPDRPEETQYF
TGTGCCAGCATCCCCGACAGGCCTGAAGAGACCCAGTACTTC
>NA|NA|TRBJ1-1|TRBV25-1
CASSRIENTEAFF
TGTGCCAGCAGTCGGATCGAGAACACTGAAGCTTTCTTT
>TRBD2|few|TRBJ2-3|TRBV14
CASSQDLALATQYF
TGTGCCAGCAGCCAAGATCTTGCACTAGCGACGCAGTATTTT
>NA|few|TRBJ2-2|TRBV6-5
CASRSANTGELFF
TGTGCCAGCAGGTCCGCGAACACCGGGGAGCTGTTTTTT
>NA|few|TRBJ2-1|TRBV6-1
CASSEVGVGEQFF
TGTGCCAGCAGTGAAGTCGGAGTAGGTGAGCAGTTCTTC
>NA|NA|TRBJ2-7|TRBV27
CASSWDGTYEQYF
TGTGCCAGCAGTTGGGACGGGACCTACGAGCAGTACTTC
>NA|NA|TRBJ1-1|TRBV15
CATSLGTLNTEAFF
TGTGCCACCAGCCTAGGGACGCTGAACACTGAAGCTTTCTTT
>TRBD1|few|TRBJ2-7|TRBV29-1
CSVRGCSGQYEQYF
TGCAGCGTGAGGGGGTGTTCGGGACAGTACGAGCAGTACTTC
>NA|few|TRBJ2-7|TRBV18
CASEGGSAEQYF
TGTGCCAGCGAAGGAGGTTCGGCCGAGCAGTACTTC
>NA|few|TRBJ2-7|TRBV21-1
CASSKPWRQSYEQYF
TGTGCCAGCTCTAAGCCCTGGCGGCAGTCCTACGAGCAGTACTTC
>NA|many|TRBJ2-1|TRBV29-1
CSAGDSYNEQFF
TGCAGCGCCGGCGACTCCTACAATGAGCAGTTCTTC
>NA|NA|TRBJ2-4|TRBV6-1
CASSEGGSYAKNIQYF
TGTGCCAGCAGTGAAGGGGGCAGCTACGCCAAAAACATTCAGTACTTC
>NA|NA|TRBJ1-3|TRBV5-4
CASSRRGLGENTIYF
TGTGCCAGCAGCCGAAGGGGCCTAGGGGAAAACACCATATATTTT
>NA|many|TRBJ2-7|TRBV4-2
CASSQDNSYEQYF
TGTGCCAGCAGCCAAGATAACTCCTACGAGCAGTACTTC
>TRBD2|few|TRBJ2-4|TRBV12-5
CASGLGLAENIQYF
TGTGCTAGTGGTTTGGGACTAGCGGAAAACATTCAGTACTTC
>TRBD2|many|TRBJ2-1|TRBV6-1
CASSESSGRGNEQFF
TGTGCCAGCAGTGAATCTAGCGGGAGGGGCAATGAGCAGTTCTTC
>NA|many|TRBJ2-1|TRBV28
CASRTNNEQFF
TGTGCCAGCAGGACTAACAATGAGCAGTTCTTC
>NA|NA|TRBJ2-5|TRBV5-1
CASSRRELLETQYF
TGCGCCAGCAGCCGTCGGGAGCTTTTAGAGACCCAGTACTTC
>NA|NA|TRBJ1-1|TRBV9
CASSVRGADTEAFF
TGTGCCAGCAGCGTACGGGGGGCTGACACTGAAGCTTTCTTT
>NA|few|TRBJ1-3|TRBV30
CAWEGTARNTIYF
TGTGCCTGGGAAGGGACGGCGAGAAACACCATATATTTT
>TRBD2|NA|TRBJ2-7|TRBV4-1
CASSQDWREGNYEQYF
TGCGCCAGCAGCCAAGATTGGCGGGAGGGCAACTACGAGCAGTACTTC
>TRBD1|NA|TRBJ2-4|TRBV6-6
CASQGQGRAKNIQYF
TGTGCCAGCCAGGGACAGGGGCGAGCCAAAAACATTCAGTACTTC
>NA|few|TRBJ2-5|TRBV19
CASSTGETQYF
TGTGCCAGTAGTACGGGAGAGACCCAGTACTTC
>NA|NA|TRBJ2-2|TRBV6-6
CASSYSFSGELFF
TGTGCCAGCAGTTACTCCTTTAGCGGGGAGCTGTTTTTT
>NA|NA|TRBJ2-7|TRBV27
CASSPVMGYEQYF
TGTGCCAGCAGTCCCGTGATGGGGTACGAGCAGTACTTC
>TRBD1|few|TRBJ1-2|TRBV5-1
CASSFGGTARDGYTF
TGCGCCAGCAGCTTTGGGGGGACAGCCAGGGATGGCTACACCTTC
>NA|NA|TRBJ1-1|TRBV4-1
CASMRGANTEAFF
TGCGCCAGCATGAGGGGGGCGAACACTGAAGCTTTCTTT
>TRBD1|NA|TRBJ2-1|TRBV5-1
CASSLVGTGENEQFF
TGCGCCAGCAGCTTGGTAGGGACAGGGGAGAATGAGCAGTTCTTC
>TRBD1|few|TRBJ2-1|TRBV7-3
CASSSGGTGQATFF
TGTGCCAGCAGCTCCGGAGGGACAGGGCAAGCGACGTTCTTC
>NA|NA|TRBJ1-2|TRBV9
CASSGGYGYTF
TGTGCCAGCAGCGGGGGCTATGGCTACACCTTC
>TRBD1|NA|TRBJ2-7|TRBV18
CASSLAGQGYEQYF
TGTGCCAGCTCACTTGCGGGACAGGGCTACGAGCAGTACTTC
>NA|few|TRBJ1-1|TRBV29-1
CSAGRNTEAFF
TGCAGCGCTGGACGGAACACTGAAGCTTTCTTT
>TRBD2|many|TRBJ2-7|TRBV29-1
CSVSAGSNEQYF
TGCAGCGTATCAGCGGGATCCAACGAGCAGTACTTC
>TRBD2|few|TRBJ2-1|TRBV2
CASSDVLAGLEQFF
TGTGCCAGCAGTGATGTACTAGCGGGTCTTGAGCAGTTCTTC
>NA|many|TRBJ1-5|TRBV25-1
CASSGQGNQPQHF
TGTGCCAGCAGTGGTCAGGGGAATCAGCCCCAGCATTTT
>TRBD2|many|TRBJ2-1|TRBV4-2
CASSQVGTSGYNEQFF
TGTGCCAGCAGCCAAGTAGGGACTAGCGGATACAATGAGCAGTTCTTC